The T cell receptor (beta chain) under discussion was sequenced for a study of blood T cell repertoires in COVID-19. This CDR3 comprises 15 residues. Germline loops: CDR1 MNHEY, CDR2 SVGAGI. Trimming took 0 bases from V and 6 from J, leaving 9 bases between them. In the authors' methods: Reference gene primer amplification in the assay estimated nucleated cell counts. Data came from immunoSEQ multiplex PCR; TCRdb stores just in-frame clones and leaves some out. V, J and clone size are those of that table, while D and trimming were read from the DNA. There are 200,000 to 250,000 clones in the sample; about 80% occur only once, and around 1.9% lies in the top ten.

The chain recombines TRBV6-5 with TRBJ1-6; D is unresolved. This clonotype was sampled from a woman over 75 with acute or convalescent COVID-19. The sequenced material came from peripheral blood. In DNA, the CDR3 is TGTGCCAGCAGTTACTCGGGCCGGTCTAATTCACCCCTCCACTTT. Translated: CASSYSGRSNSPLHF.